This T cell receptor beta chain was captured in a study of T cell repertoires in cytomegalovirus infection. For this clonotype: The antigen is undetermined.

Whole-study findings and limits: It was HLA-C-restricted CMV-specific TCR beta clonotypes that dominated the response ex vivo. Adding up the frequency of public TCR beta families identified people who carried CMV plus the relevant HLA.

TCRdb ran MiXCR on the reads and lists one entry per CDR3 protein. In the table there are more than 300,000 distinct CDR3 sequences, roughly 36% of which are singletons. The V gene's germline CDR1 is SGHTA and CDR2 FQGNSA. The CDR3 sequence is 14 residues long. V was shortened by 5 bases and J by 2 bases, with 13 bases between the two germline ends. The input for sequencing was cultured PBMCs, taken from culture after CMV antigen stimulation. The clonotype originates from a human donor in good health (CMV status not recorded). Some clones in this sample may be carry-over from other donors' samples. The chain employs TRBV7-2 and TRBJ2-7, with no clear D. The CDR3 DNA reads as TGTGCCAGCAGCATGAGAGCAAACACCTACGAGCAGTACTTC. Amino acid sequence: CASSMRANTYEQYF.